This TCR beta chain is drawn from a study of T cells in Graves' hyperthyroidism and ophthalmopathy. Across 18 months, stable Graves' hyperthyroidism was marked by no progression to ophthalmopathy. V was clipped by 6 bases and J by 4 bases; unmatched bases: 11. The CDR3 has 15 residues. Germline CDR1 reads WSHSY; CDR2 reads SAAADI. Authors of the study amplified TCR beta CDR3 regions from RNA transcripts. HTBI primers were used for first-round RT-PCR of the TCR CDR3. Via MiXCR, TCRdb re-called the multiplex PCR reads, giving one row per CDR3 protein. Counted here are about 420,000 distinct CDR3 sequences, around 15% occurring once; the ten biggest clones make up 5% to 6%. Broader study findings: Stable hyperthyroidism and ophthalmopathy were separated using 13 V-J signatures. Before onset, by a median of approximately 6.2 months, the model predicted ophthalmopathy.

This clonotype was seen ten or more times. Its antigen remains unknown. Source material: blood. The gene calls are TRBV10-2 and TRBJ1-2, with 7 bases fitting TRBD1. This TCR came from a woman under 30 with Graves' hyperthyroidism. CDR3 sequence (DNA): TGCGCCAGCAGGGAAAGGGACAGCTTACTCTATGGCTACACCTTC. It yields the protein CASRERDSLLYGYTF.